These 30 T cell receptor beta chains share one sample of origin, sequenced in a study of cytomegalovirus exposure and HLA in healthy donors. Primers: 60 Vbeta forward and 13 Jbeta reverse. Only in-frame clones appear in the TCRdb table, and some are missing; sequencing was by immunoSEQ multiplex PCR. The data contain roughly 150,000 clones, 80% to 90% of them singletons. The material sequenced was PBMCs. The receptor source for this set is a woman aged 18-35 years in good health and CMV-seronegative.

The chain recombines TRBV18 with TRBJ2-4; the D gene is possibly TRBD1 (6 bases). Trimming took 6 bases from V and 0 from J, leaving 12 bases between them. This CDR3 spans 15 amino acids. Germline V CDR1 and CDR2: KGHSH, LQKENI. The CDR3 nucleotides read TGTGCCAGCTCCCAAACGGACAGAGCCAAAAACATTCAGTACTTC. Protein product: CASSQTDRAKNIQYF.

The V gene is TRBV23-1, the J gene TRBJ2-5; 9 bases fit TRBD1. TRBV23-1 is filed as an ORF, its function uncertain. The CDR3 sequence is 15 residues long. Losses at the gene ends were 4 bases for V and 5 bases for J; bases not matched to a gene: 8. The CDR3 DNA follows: TGCGCCAGCAGTCGGGAGGACAGGGGCCGGGAGACCCAGTACTTC. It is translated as CASSREDRGRETQYF.

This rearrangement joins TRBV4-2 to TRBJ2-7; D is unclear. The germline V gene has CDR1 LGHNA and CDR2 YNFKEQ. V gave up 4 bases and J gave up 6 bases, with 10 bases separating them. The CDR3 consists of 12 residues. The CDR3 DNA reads TGTGCCAGCAGCCGATCGACGGGCGAGCAGTACTTC. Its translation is CASSRSTGEQYF.

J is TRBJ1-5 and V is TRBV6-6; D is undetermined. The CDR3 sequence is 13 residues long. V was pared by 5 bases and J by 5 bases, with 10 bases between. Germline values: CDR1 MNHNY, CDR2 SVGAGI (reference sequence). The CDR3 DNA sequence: TGTGCCAGCAGTCCCCGGCGGGATCAGCCCCAGCATTTT. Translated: CASSPRRDQPQHF.

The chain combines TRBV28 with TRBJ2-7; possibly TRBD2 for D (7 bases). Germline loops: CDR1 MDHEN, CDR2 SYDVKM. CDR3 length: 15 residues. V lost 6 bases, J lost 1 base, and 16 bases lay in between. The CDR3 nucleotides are TGTGCCAGCAGGGGGGAGGGGGGGATATCCTACGAGCAGTACTTC. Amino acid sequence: CASRGEGGISYEQYF.

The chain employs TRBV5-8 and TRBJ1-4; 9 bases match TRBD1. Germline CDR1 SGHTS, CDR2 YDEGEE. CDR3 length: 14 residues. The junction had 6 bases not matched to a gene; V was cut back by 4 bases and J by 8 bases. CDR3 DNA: TGTGCCAGCAGCCGACAGGGGGAGGGGGAAAAACTGTTTTTT. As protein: CASSRQGEGEKLFF. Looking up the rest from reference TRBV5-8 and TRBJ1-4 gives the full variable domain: EAGVTQSPTHLIKTRGQQATLRCSPISGHTSVYWYQQALGLGLQFLLWYDEGEERNRGNFPPRFSGRQFPNYSSELNVNALELEDSALYLCASSRQGEGEKLFFGSGTQLSVL.

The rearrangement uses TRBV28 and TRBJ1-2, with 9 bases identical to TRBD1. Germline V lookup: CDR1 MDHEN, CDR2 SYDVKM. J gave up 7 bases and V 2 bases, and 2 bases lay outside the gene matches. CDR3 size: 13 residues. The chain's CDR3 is CASSLGTGSGYTF. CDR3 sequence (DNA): TGTGCCAGCAGTTTAGGGACAGGGAGTGGCTACACCTTC.

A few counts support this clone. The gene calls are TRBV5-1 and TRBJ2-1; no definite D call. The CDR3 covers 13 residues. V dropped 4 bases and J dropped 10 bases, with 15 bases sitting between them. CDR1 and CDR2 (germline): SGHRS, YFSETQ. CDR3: CASSRDSAREQFF. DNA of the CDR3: TGCGCCAGCAGCCGCGACTCGGCCCGAGAGCAGTTCTTC.

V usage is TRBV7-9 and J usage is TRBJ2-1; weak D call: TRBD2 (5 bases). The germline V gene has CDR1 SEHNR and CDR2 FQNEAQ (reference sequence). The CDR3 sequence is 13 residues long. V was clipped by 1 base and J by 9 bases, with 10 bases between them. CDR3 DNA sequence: TGTGCCAGCAGCTTAGTTGAGGGTGTTGAGCAGTTCTTC. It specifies CASSLVEGVEQFF. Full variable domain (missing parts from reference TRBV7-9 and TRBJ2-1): DTGVSQNPRHKITKRGQNVTFRCDPISEHNRLYWYRQTLGQGPEFLTYFQNEAQLEKSRLLSDRFSAERPKGSFSTLEIQRTEQGDSAMYLCASSLVEGVEQFFGPGTRLTVL.

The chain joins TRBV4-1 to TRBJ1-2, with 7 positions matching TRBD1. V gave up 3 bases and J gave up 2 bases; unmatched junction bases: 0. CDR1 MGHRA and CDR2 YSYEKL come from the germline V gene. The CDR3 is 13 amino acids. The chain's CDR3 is CASSQTGNYGYTF. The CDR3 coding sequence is TGCGCCAGCAGCCAGACAGGGAACTATGGCTACACCTTC.

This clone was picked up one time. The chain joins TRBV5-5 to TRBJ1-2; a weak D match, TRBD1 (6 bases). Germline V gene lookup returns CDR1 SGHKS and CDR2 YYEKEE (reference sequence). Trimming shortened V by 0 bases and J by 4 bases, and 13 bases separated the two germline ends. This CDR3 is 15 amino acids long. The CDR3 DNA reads TGTGCCAGCAGCTTGGACCAGGGGACCGCCTATGGCTACACCTTC. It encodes CASSLDQGTAYGYTF.

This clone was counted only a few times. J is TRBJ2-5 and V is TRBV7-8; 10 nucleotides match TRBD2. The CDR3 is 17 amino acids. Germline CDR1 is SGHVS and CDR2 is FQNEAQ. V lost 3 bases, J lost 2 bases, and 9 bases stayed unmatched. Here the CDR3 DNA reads TGTGCCAGCAGCTTGCGGCTAGCGGGGGCCGTACAAGAGACCCAGTACTTC. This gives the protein CASSLRLAGAVQETQYF. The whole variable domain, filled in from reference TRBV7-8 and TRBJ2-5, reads GAGVSQSPRYKVAKRGQDVALRCDPISGHVSLFWYQQALGQGPEFLTYFQNEAQLDKSGLPSDRFFAERPEGSVSTLKIQRTQQEDSAVYLCASSLRLAGAVQETQYFGPGTRLLVL.

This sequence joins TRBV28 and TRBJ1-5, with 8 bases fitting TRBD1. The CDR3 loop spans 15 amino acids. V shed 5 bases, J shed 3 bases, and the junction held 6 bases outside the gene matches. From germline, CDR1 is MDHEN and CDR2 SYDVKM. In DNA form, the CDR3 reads TGTGCCAGCAGTCCTCTGGACAGGGACAATCAGCCCCAGCATTTT. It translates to CASSPLDRDNQPQHF.

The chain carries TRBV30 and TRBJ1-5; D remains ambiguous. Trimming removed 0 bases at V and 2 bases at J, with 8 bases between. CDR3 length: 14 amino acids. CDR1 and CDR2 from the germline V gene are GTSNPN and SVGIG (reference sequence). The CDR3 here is CAWSVGQGNQPQHF. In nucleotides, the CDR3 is TGTGCCTGGAGTGTGGGTCAGGGCAATCAGCCCCAGCATTTT.

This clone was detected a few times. CDR3 protein: CASSGGTGQPQHF. The DNA of the CDR3 is TGTGCCAGCAGTGGAGGTACGGGTCAGCCCCAGCATTTT. V is TRBV25-1 and J is TRBJ1-5; D call uncertain. The CDR3 runs to 13 residues. Germline values: CDR1 MGHDK, CDR2 SYGVNS. Trimming stripped 4 bases from V and 6 bases from J, with 10 bases between.

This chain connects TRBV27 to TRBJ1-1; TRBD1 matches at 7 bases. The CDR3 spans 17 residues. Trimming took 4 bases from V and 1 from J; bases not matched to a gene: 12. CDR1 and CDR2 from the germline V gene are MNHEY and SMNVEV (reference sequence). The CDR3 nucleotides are TGTGCCAGCAGTTCCCTAACATGGACAGGCCGGAACACTGAAGCTTTCTTT. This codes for CASSSLTWTGRNTEAFF.

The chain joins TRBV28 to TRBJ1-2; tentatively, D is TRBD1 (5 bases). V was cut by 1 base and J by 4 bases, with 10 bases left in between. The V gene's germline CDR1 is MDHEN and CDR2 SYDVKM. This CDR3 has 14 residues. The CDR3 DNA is TGTGCCAGCAGTTTATCGGGGGGAAGCTATGGCTACACCTTC. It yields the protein CASSLSGGSYGYTF.

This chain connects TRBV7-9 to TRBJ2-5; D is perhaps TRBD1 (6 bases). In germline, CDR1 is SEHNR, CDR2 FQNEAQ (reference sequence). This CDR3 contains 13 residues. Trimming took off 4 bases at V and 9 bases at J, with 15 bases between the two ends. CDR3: CASSSGAPRPQYF. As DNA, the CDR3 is TGTGCCAGCAGCTCAGGGGCCCCACGGCCCCAGTACTTC.

In DNA form, the CDR3 reads TGTGCCAGCAGGGGGGGGCCAGGCCCGGACACCGGGGAGCTGTTTTTT. Translated: CASRGGPGPDTGELFF. V is TRBV6-4 and J is TRBJ2-2; TRBD2 is a possible D gene (7 bases). The V and J ends lost 6 bases and 3 bases respectively, with 17 bases between them. Germline lookup yields CDR1 MRHNA and CDR2 SNTAGT. The CDR3 spans 16 residues.

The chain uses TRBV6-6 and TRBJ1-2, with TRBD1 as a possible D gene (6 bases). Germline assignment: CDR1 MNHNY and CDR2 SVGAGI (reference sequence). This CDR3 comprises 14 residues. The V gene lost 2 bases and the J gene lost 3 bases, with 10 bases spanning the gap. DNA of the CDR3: TGTGCCAGCAGTTACGGGGGGGCTGACTATGGCTACACCTTC. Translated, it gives CASSYGGADYGYTF.

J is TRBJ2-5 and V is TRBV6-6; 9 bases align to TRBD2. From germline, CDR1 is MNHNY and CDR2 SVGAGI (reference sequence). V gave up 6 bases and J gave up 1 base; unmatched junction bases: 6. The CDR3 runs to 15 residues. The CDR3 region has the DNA TGTGCCAGCAGAGACCTAGCGGGGAGCCAAGAGACCCAGTACTTC. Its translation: CASRDLAGSQETQYF.

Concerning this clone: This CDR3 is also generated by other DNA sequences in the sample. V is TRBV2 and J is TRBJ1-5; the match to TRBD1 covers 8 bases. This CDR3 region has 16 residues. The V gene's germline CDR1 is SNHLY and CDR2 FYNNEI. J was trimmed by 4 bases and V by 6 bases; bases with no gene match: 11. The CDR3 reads CASSENRDRLNQPQHF. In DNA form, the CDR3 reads TGTGCCAGCAGCGAAAACCGGGACAGGCTGAATCAGCCCCAGCATTTT.

CDR3 amino acids: CASSLGGTSNQPQHF. CDR3 DNA: TGTGCCAGCAGTTTAGGGGGGACCTCAAATCAGCCCCAGCATTTT. The genes are TRBV28 and TRBJ1-5; D may be TRBD1 (5 bases). This CDR3 has 15 residues. The germline V gene encodes CDR1 MDHEN and CDR2 SYDVKM. V was shortened by 2 bases and J by 4 bases, with 12 bases between the two germline ends.

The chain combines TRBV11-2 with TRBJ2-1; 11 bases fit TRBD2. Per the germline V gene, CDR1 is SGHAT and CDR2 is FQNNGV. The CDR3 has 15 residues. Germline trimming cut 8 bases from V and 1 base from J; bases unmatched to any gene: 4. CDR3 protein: CASASSGGSYNEQFF. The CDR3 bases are TGTGCCAGCGCCTCTAGCGGGGGGTCCTACAATGAGCAGTTCTTC.

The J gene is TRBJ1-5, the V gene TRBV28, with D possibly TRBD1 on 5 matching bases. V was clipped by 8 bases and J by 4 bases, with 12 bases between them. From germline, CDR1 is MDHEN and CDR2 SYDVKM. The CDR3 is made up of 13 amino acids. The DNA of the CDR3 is TGTGCCAGCGTGGACAAAGGGAATCAGCCCCAGCATTTT. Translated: CASVDKGNQPQHF.

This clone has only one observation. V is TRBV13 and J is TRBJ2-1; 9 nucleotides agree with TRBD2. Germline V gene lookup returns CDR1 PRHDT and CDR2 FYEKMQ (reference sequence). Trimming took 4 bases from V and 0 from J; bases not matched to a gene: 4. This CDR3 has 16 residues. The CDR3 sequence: CASSSGLANSYNEQFF. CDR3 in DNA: TGTGCCAGCAGCTCCGGACTAGCGAACTCCTACAATGAGCAGTTCTTC.

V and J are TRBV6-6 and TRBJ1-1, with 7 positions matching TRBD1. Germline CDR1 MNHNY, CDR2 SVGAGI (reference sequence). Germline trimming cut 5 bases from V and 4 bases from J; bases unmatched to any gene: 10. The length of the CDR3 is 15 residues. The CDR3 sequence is CASSLGTEGITEAFF. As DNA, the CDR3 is TGTGCCAGCAGTCTCGGGACAGAGGGCATCACTGAAGCTTTCTTT.

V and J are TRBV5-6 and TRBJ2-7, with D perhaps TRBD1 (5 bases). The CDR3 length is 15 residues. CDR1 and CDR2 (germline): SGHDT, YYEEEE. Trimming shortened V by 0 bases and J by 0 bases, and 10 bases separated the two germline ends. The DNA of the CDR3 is TGTGCCAGCAGCTTGGAGGGGCCAAGCTCCTACGAGCAGTACTTC. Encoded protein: CASSLEGPSSYEQYF. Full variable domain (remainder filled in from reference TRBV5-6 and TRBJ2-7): DAGVTQSPTHLIKTRGQQVTLRCSPKSGHDTVSWYQQALGQGPQFIFQYYEEEERQRGNFPDRFSGHQFPNYSSELNVNALLLGDSALYLCASSLEGPSSYEQYFGPGTRLTVT.

The DNA for the CDR3 is TGTGCCAGCATCATTCAGGGTGGTAATCAGCCCCAGCATTTT. This translates into CASIIQGGNQPQHF. The V gene is TRBV6-1, the J gene TRBJ1-5, with a weak D call TRBD1 (5 bases). CDR1 MNHNS and CDR2 SASEGT come from the germline V gene. This CDR3 has 14 residues. Trimming took off 7 bases at V and 4 bases at J, with 14 bases between the two ends.

This CDR3 reads CASSLGLAGGGEQYF. CDR3 DNA sequence: TGCGCCAGCAGCTTGGGACTAGCGGGAGGGGGCGAGCAGTACTTC. The genes are TRBV5-1 and TRBJ2-7; 14 bases are shared with TRBD2. This CDR3 is 15 amino acids long. The germline CDR1 and CDR2 sequences are SGHRS and YFSETQ. With V trimmed by 0 bases and J by 6 bases, 2 bases remained unmatched.